A selection of T cell receptor beta chains follows, all from one sample in a study of T cell repertoires in cytomegalovirus infection. TCRdb itself ran the reads through MiXCR, one entry per CDR3 protein. Here the sample spans some 700,000 distinct CDR3 sequences, approximately 40% being singletons. Sequencing was carried out using PBMCs. The receptor source for this set is a human donor in good health (CMV status not recorded). Some clones in this sample may be carry-over from other donors' samples. Both conserved end residues are part of each CDR3. The D gene is left open where the match is weak. Clone size appears in some rows only: once, few, many, or a class for an expanded clone.

16 TRBJ2-5 few TRBV2 TRBD2 TGTGCCAGCAGTACCGGGACTAGCGGGAGATCGAAGACCCAGTACTTC CASSTGTSGRSKTQYF
14 TRBJ2-7 NA TRBV20-1 TRBD1 TGCAGTGCTAGAACGGGACAGCCCTCCTACGAGCAGTACTTC CSARTGQPSYEQYF
13 TRBJ2-6 many TRBV29-1 NA TGCAGCGTTGATACAGCTGGGGCCAACGTCCTGACTTTC CSVDTAGANVLTF
11 TRBJ1-1 NA TRBV7-9 NA TGTGCCAGCAGCGTGGAGGCTGAAGCTTTCTTT CASSVEAEAFF
14 TRBJ2-7 few TRBV28 NA TGTGCCAGCAAACCCACCGGGACGTCCTACGAGCAGTACTTC CASKPTGTSYEQYF
17 TRBJ1-1 NA TRBV9 TRBD1 TGTGCCAGCAGCGATCCACATCTGGGGACAGGGAACACTGAAGCTTTCTTT CASSDPHLGTGNTEAFF
14 TRBJ2-1 once TRBV5-6 TRBD2 TGTGCCAGCAGCGGCGGGAGGGTATACAATGAGCAGTTCTTC CASSGGRVYNEQFF
16 TRBJ2-5 few TRBV11-2 NA TGTGCCAGCAGCTTCGACGGGACTCACAGAGAAGAGACCCAGTACTTC CASSFDGTHREETQYF
14 TRBJ1-2 NA TRBV5-6 NA TGTGCCAGCAGCTTGCGGGGGGTTCGGTATGGCTACACCTTC CASSLRGVRYGYTF
12 TRBJ2-7 few TRBV6-8 NA TGTGCCGGCGCCGGGAGTACCTACGAGCAGTACTTC CAGAGSTYEQYF
15 TRBJ2-3 NA TRBV5-1 TRBD2 TGCGCCAGCACCTTAGCGGGGGCTAGCACAGATACGCAGTATTTT CASTLAGASTDTQYF
15 TRBJ1-1 once TRBV19 NA TGTGCCAGTACTCACAACCGGGGGGGGAACACTGATGCTTTCTTT CASTHNRGGNTDAFF
13 TRBJ1-4 NA TRBV7-7 NA TGTGCTAGCAGCTTAGTCCTTAATGAAAAACTGTTTTTT CASSLVLNEKLFF
16 TRBJ2-3 few TRBV7-6 TRBD2 TGTGCCAGCAGCTTCTTACTAGCGGGGGACCAAGATACGCAGTATTTT CASSFLLAGDQDTQYF
15 TRBJ1-5 NA TRBV4-1 NA TGCGCCAGCAGCCCCTCAGATAATAGCAATCAGCCCCAGCATTTT CASSPSDNSNQPQHF
16 TRBJ1-6 NA TRBV28 NA TGTGCCAGCACCAACAGGGATTTGGTGAGCAATTCACCCCTCCACTTT CASTNRDLVSNSPLHF
17 TRBJ1-3 NA TRBV12-3/TRBV12-4 NA TGTACCAGCAGCAACCTTAGATATGAGAACTCTGGAAACACCATATATTTT CTSSNLRYENSGNTIYF
16 TRBJ2-4 NA TRBV5-1 NA TGCGCCAGCAGCTTGTCGCGGGGCCCTGACAAAAACATTCAGTACTTC CASSLSRGPDKNIQYF
14 TRBJ2-7 few TRBV7-2 NA TGTGCCAGCAGCCCAACATTACAGGGATACGAGCAGTACTTC CASSPTLQGYEQYF
13 TRBJ1-2 NA TRBV20-1 NA TGCACCTCCTTCGGTGGTAGTAGCTATGGCTACACCTTC CTSFGGSSYGYTF
13 TRBJ1-5 few TRBV27 NA TGTGCCAGCAGGGGAGGCAGCAATCAGCCCCAGCATTTT CASRGGSNQPQHF
18 TRBJ2-5 few TRBV11-2 TRBD2 TGTGCCAGCAGCCGACGGACTAGCGGGAGGTTTTACCAAGAGACCCAGTACTTC CASSRRTSGRFYQETQYF
15 TRBJ2-1 few TRBV12-3/TRBV12-4 NA TGTGCCAGCAGTTTACCCCACCTAGCCGGAAATGAGCAGTTCTTC CASSLPHLAGNEQFF
15 TRBJ2-3 NA TRBV7-6 NA TGTGCCAGCAGCCCCGAGGGCCGCGGCACAGATACGCAGTATTTT CASSPEGRGTDTQYF
14 TRBJ1-1 many TRBV6-1 TRBD1 TGTGCCAGCAGTTGGGACAGGGGCTCCACTGAAGCTTTCTTT CASSWDRGSTEAFF
17 TRBJ1-5 NA TRBV6-5 TRBD1 TGTGCCAGCAGTTCTCTGGACAGGATGAGGAGCAATCAGCCCCAGCATTTT CASSSLDRMRSNQPQHF
15 TRBJ1-2 NA TRBV20-1 NA TGCAGTGCTAGAGATCACCGTCAGGGCTATTATGGCTACACCTTC CSARDHRQGYYGYTF
14 TRBJ2-1 few TRBV19 NA TGTGCCAGTAGTATAGATCTACTCGGAGGGAAGCAGTTCTTC CASSIDLLGGKQFF
16 TRBJ2-2 few TRBV11-3 TRBD1 TGTGCCAGCAGCCGGTCGACAGGGGGCTATACCGGGGAGCTGTTTTTT CASSRSTGGYTGELFF
12 TRBJ2-3 few TRBV20-1 NA TGCAGTGCCACCGTAGAAACAGATACGCAGTATTTT CSATVETDTQYF
14 TRBJ2-2 NA TRBV7-2 NA TGTGCCAGCAGGAACCGTTGGAACACCGGGGATCTGTTTTTT CASRNRWNTGDLFF
13 TRBJ2-1 few TRBV29-1 NA TGCAGCTTTTCGGGGAAAGGTTACAATGAGCAGTTCTTC CSFSGKGYNEQFF
13 TRBJ1-2 once TRBV7-9 NA TGTGCCAGCAGCTCAGGCCGACAGAGTGGGTACACCTTC CASSSGRQSGYTF
16 TRBJ2-1 many TRBV7-2 TRBD2 TGTGCCAGCAGCGAACTAGCGAGGGTTTCCTACAATGAGCAGTTCTTC CASSELARVSYNEQFF
15 TRBJ1-5 NA TRBV7-9 NA TGTGCCAGCAGCGCCGGGACCGTCGATAGTCAGCCCCAGCATTTT CASSAGTVDSQPQHF
14 TRBJ1-6 many TRBV7-9 NA TGTGCCAGCAGCCCCGGGTCCTATAATTCACCCCTCCACTTT CASSPGSYNSPLHF
14 TRBJ1-2 many TRBV7-8 NA TGTGCCAGCAGCCCTAATTTCGGGCCGGATGGCTACACCTTC CASSPNFGPDGYTF
15 TRBJ2-7 NA TRBV7-9 TRBD1 TGTGCCAGCAGCTTAGATCTTGGACAGGGGCACGAGCAGTACTTC CASSLDLGQGHEQYF
15 TRBJ1-1 NA TRBV28 NA TGTGCCAGCAGTGCCCTCAGAGACCGGAGCACTGAAGCTTTCTTT CASSALRDRSTEAFF
15 TRBJ2-1 NA TRBV5-4 TRBD2 TGTGCCAGCAGTTTTAAGCGGGAGAAAGAGAATGAGCAGTTCTTC CASSFKREKENEQFF
15 TRBJ2-7 few TRBV19 NA TGTGCCAGTAGTATCACGACAGACTTCTCCTACGAGCAGTACTTC CASSITTDFSYEQYF
19 TRBJ2-7 few TRBV27 TRBD1 TGTGCCAGCAGTTTATCGAGACTCAGGACAGGAAAGAGAGCCCCGGAGCAGTACTTC CASSLSRLRTGKRAPEQYF
14 TRBJ2-7 NA TRBV7-9 TRBD1 TGTGCCAGCAGCTTCGCAGGGGGTGGGTACGAGCAGTACTTC CASSFAGGGYEQYF